The next 9 T cell receptor beta chains were all read from a single sample in a study of T-cell memory formation after mild COVID-19. MiXCR, applied by TCRdb to the 5' RACE reads, yields one record per CDR3 protein. The table shows tens of thousands of distinct CDR3 sequences, with roughly 23% occurring only once. Sequenced: PBMCs or a T cell subset sorted from them (not recorded which). These receptor sequences come from a man aged 18 to 30 who had mild COVID-19 (a few samples of this study predate the infection). Cell type and time point are not known.

The gene calls are TRBV27 and TRBJ1-6; 7 bases line up with TRBD1. The junction had 10 bases not matched to a gene; V was cut back by 7 bases and J by 7 bases. The CDR3 extends over 15 amino acids. Germline V gene sequence: CDR1 MNHEY, CDR2 SMNVEV (reference sequence). CDR3 in amino acids: CASTLGGRGNSPLHF. CDR3 sequence (DNA): TGTGCCAGCACCCTAGGGGGCAGGGGAAATTCACCCCTCCACTTT.

This clonotype was found a few times. V gene TRBV7-6 combines with J gene TRBJ2-1; TRBD1 aligns across 9 bases. Germline CDR1 and CDR2: SGHVS and FNYEAQ. V dropped 6 bases and J dropped 1; count of bases not matched to a gene: 4. CDR3 size: 15 residues. Here the CDR3 reads CASSYRGQSYNEQFF. The CDR3 DNA is TGTGCCAGCAGTTACAGGGGGCAATCCTACAATGAGCAGTTCTTC.

CDR3 loop: CASSPPGSNEQFF. The CDR3 bases are TGTGCCAGCAGCCCCCCCGGTAGCAATGAGCAGTTCTTC. The chain couples TRBV7-9 to TRBJ2-1; D gene ambiguous. Germline V gene data show CDR1 as SEHNR and CDR2 as FQNEAQ (reference sequence). V dropped 5 bases and J dropped 6 bases, with 11 bases sitting between them. The CDR3 spans 13 residues.

J is TRBJ1-1 and V is TRBV6-2 or TRBV6-3; D might be TRBD1 (5 bases). The CDR3 runs to 14 residues. V lost 7 bases and J 4 bases, leaving 16 bases between the germline ends. Germline CDR1 is MNHEY and CDR2 is SVGEGT. This CDR3 is CASNPGLISTEAFF. The DNA of the CDR3 is TGTGCCAGCAACCCGGGACTCATTAGCACTGAAGCTTTCTTT.

The chain carries TRBV6-5 and TRBJ1-1, with D maybe TRBD1 (5 bases). The V gene's germline CDR1 is MNHEY and CDR2 SVGAGI. The CDR3 consists of 13 residues. The V and J ends lost 1 base and 5 bases respectively, with 8 bases between them. The CDR3 DNA is TGTGCCAGCAGTTACTATGGGGGAACTGAAGCTTTCTTT. Its translation is CASSYYGGTEAFF.

This clonotype was observed a few times. The V and J genes are TRBV29-1 and TRBJ2-4, with D perhaps TRBD2 (6 bases). Trimming cost V 7 bases and J 1 base, with 17 bases left between them. The germline V gene encodes CDR1 SQVTM and CDR2 ANQGSEA. This CDR3 region has 15 residues. CDR3 coding DNA: TGCAGCGCTAACTTCGCGGGGCTTGCCAAAAACATTCAGTACTTC. It is translated as CSANFAGLAKNIQYF. Variable domain in full (rest from reference TRBV29-1 and TRBJ2-4): SAVISQKPSRDICQRGTSLTIQCQVDSQVTMMFWYRQQPGQSLTLIATANQGSEATYESGFVIDKFPISRPNLTFSTLTVSNMSPEDSSIYLCSANFAGLAKNIQYFGAGTRLSVL.

This rearrangement joins TRBV6-2 or TRBV6-3 to TRBJ2-1, with D possibly matching TRBD2 (5 bases). Germline V gene lookup returns CDR1 MNHEY and CDR2 SVGEGT. The CDR3 spans 12 residues. V was cut by 0 bases and J by 10 bases, with 7 bases left in between. The CDR3, as DNA: TGTGCCAGCAGTTACTCGACTATCGAGCAGTTCTTC. This codes for CASSYSTIEQFF.

The rearrangement uses TRBV7-9 and TRBJ2-2, with TRBD1 matching over 8 bases. The CDR3 has 18 amino acids. Germline V lookup: CDR1 SEHNR, CDR2 FQNEAQ (reference sequence). With 7 bases clipped from V and 1 base from J, the junction kept 14 bases outside the gene matches. CDR3 DNA sequence: TGTGCCAGCAACACAAGCCCGGACAGGGCCTTGAACACCGGGGAGCTGTTTTTT. This sequence encodes CASNTSPDRALNTGELFF.

In this sample, this clonotype turned up a few times. J is TRBJ2-3 and V is TRBV5-1; D not certain. CDR3 length: 12 residues. Germline CDR1 reads SGHRS; CDR2 reads YFSETQ. Trimming took off 0 bases at V and 10 bases at J, with 9 bases between the two ends. CDR3 protein: CASSLEATPQYF. Written as DNA, the CDR3 is TGCGCCAGCAGCTTGGAGGCAACGCCGCAGTATTTT.